This TCR beta chain was captured by sequencing in a study of blood T cell repertoires in COVID-19 (dated by TCRdb to the early 2020s). For the study in its entirety: Samples from collaborators originated in the United States, Italy and Spain and spanned both the acute and convalescent phases of COVID-19. The material from the prospective study consisted of cDNA or gDNA derived from T cells, B-cell-depleted T cells, or PBMCs. Deeply sampled blood TCRbeta repertoires from subjects exposed to, actively infected with, or recovered from COVID-19 were included in the dataset. A freely available public database, intended as a resource for researchers studying the immune response to SARS-CoV-2, is where the repertoires were released. Samples came from the ongoing ImmuneRACE study (first 160 participants) plus 1,254 subjects from 6 global collaborators. A de-identified subject ID, COVID-19 status, age in years and sex were almost always included in the sample metadata. Where HLA class I and class II types were available, the types were taken from metadata supplied by the sample provider, not from assay-based typing.

The paper as a whole reports these results and caveats: The quantity of clinical and demographic metadata differed by source and by participant and was supplied without curation.

As encoded in the germline V gene, CDR1 is SGHVS while CDR2 is FNYEAQ. The CDR3 runs 14 amino acids, cysteine and phenylalanine included. This entry keeps only the CDR3 DNA: 42 bases, framed from base 1. The V end gives up 4 bases and the J end 10 bases, leaving 11 bases in the junction not matched to a gene. At one collaborating source in Seattle, patients were enrolled during active infection and were followed longitudinally through the course of disease. Collaborating institutions collected whole blood in K2EDTA tubes following their own protocols. For TCRbeta analysis, collaborators shipped samples in one of three forms: frozen whole blood, isolated PBMCs, or DNA extracted from either of those sample types. The immunoSEQ Assay, a bias-controlled multiplex PCR, was used to amplify TCRbeta CDR3 regions from genomic DNA. As for the original processing: The number of nucleated cells in each sample was estimated by amplification of reference gene primers within the assay. To quantify the absolute abundance of each unique TCRbeta CDR3 rearrangement, sequence reads were collapsed and filtered. Productive Simpson clonality was computed per sample as the square root of Simpson's diversity index over productive rearrangements. Imported from immuneACCESS, the table was reduced by TCRdb to in-frame sequences with V and J called. These copies leave out some clones; in studies compared against another copy, an unresolved V gene accounts for under half, and the cause of the remainder is not known. The DNA gave D and trimming, while V, J and clone size come from that table. The sample table holds approximately 230,000 clones, of which 88% were seen once. The ten biggest clones cover around 6.5% of the sample.

A remark on this clone: Its antigen is still unknown. Qualities for individual bases were not recorded, and no much larger clone is one base off.

This TCR was sampled from a woman aged 30 to 39 with COVID-19, enrolled during active disease. Sequencing input: peripheral blood. The rearranged chain carries TRBV7-6 and TRBJ1-1; 8 junctional bases match TRBD1. The DNA sequence is given as TGTGCCAGCAGCTCCCACCCGGACAGGGTCTCAGCTTTCTTT. Its translation reads: CASSSHPDRVSAFF.